The 18 T cell receptor beta chains below all came from one sample that was sequenced in a study of T-cell reconstitution after alpha-beta-depleted transplantation in children. Unique molecular identifiers were built into the TCRbeta library. TCRdb called the PCR reads again in MiXCR, with one record for every CDR3 protein. The table has approximately 490,000 distinct CDR3 sequences, around 13% seen once; the top ten hold around 5.8%. Sequences were derived from PBMCs from the stem cell graft donor, sampled from the stem cell graft. All receptors come from a human donor who donated a stem cell graft to a child with combined immunodeficiency.

This clonotype was counted a few times. The chain carries TRBV11-2 and TRBJ2-1; weak D call: TRBD2 (7 bases). The CDR3 loop spans 14 amino acids. Germline values: CDR1 SGHAT, CDR2 FQNNGV. V was cut by 3 bases and J by 6 bases, with 12 bases left in between. This CDR3 is CASSFGAGANEQFF. As DNA, the CDR3 is TGTGCCAGCAGCTTTGGGGCGGGGGCCAATGAGCAGTTCTTC.

Worth noting for this clonotype: A much larger clone sits a single nucleotide away, making a read error possible. The chain is built from TRBV5-5 and TRBJ2-5, with a tentative D call TRBD1 (5 bases). Germline loops: CDR1 SGHKS, CDR2 YYEKEE (reference sequence). This CDR3 is 15 amino acids long. CDR3 sequence: CASSLSEWGEETEYF. The CDR3 nucleotides are TGTGCCAGCAGCTTGTCCGAGTGGGGCGAAGAGACCGAGTACTTC.

This clonotype came up a few times. The rearrangement links TRBV5-1 to TRBJ2-2; TRBD2 agrees at 7 bases. After removal of 0 bases from V and 1 base from J, the junction contained 6 bases not matched to a gene. Germline V CDR1 and CDR2: SGHRS, YFSETQ. The length of the CDR3 is 17 residues. CDR3 residues: CASSLAVVAGNTGELFF. The CDR3 bases are TGCGCCAGCAGCTTGGCCGTGGTAGCGGGGAACACCGGGGAGCTGTTTTTT. The complete variable domain, with remaining parts taken from reference TRBV5-1 and TRBJ2-2, reads KAGVTQTPRYLIKTRGQQVTLSCSPISGHRSVSWYQQTPGQGLQFLFEYFSETQRNKGNFPGRFSGRQFSNSRSEMNVSTLELGDSALYLCASSLAVVAGNTGELFFGEGSRLTVL.

The CDR3 DNA reads as TGCAGTGTAGGGATTTACTATGGCTACACCTTC. Translated, it gives CSVGIYYGYTF. This rearrangement joins TRBV20-1 to TRBJ1-2; no firm D call. V dropped 7 bases and J dropped 3 bases, with 9 bases sitting between them. The CDR3 length is 11 residues. Germline values: CDR1 DFQATT, CDR2 SNEGSKA (reference sequence).

The V and J genes are TRBV6-2 or TRBV6-3 and TRBJ2-7; D is possibly TRBD2 (6 bases). V was cut by 7 bases and J by 3 bases, with 10 bases left in between. CDR3 length: 12 residues. Germline assignment: CDR1 MNHEY and CDR2 SVGEGT. CDR3 sequence reads: CASTGEDYEQYF. CDR3 in DNA: TGTGCCAGCACGGGGGAGGACTACGAGCAGTACTTC.

In its sample, this clonotype was seen a few times. V gene TRBV27 combines with J gene TRBJ2-7; D is undetermined. The CDR3 runs 13 residues. From germline, CDR1 is MNHEY and CDR2 SMNVEV (reference sequence). Trimming stripped 6 bases from V and 3 bases from J, with 12 bases between. CDR3: CASSPANYYEQYF. The CDR3 nucleotides read TGTGCCAGCAGCCCGGCCAATTACTACGAGCAGTACTTC.

The rearrangement links TRBV11-2 to TRBJ2-3; 7 bases match TRBD2. The V gene end was trimmed by 3 bases and the J gene end by 1 base; junction bases not matched to a gene: 7. The CDR3 totals 16 residues. In germline, CDR1 is SGHAT, CDR2 FQNNGV. This CDR3 is CASSFSAGAGTDTQYF. The CDR3 DNA follows: TGTGCCAGCAGCTTCAGCGCGGGAGCAGGCACAGATACGCAGTATTTT.

This clonotype has only a few counts. The V gene is TRBV5-1, the J gene TRBJ2-7, with 9 bases matching TRBD1. The CDR3 is 17 amino acids. Germline-derived CDR1 and CDR2 are SGHRS and YFSETQ. V lost 0 bases, J lost 2 bases, and 9 bases stayed unmatched. The CDR3 nucleotides read TGCGCCAGCAGCTTGGAAGTCACGGGACAGGGTCCCTACGAGCAGTACTTC. Its translation: CASSLEVTGQGPYEQYF.

J is TRBJ2-3 and V is TRBV20-1, with D uncertain. This CDR3 comprises 14 residues. CDR1 is DFQATT, CDR2 SNEGSKA, per germline (reference sequence). V lost 0 bases and J lost 7, with 14 bases in between. CDR3 DNA: TGCAGTGCTAGAGATCCATCACCGCAGCATACGCAGTATTTT. Translated: CSARDPSPQHTQYF.

This clonotype has a handful of counts. Mismatch with germline at one junction end may stem from a read error. The V and J genes are TRBV12-3 or TRBV12-4 and TRBJ2-3; 11 nucleotides line up with TRBD2. The CDR3 runs 14 residues. DNA of the CDR3: TGTGCCAGCAGGTTAGCGGGAGGGGGTCATACGCAGTATTTT. It yields the protein CASRLAGGGHTQYF.

This clonotype was seen a few times. An end of the junction differs from the germline gene, which may be a read error. CDR3 protein: CASSPGPDAFF. In DNA, the CDR3 is TGTGCCAGCAGTCCAGGGCCTGACGCTTTCTTT. The chain has TRBV12-3 or TRBV12-4 and TRBJ1-1; the D gene is possibly TRBD1 (5 bases). This CDR3 has 11 residues.

Here the CDR3 DNA reads TGTGCCAGCAGCCAAGATATCGGGGGAACTGAAGCTTTCTTT. Protein product: CASSQDIGGTEAFF. This rearrangement joins TRBV4-2 to TRBJ1-1; D is possibly TRBD1 (5 bases). The V gene's germline CDR1 is LGHNA and CDR2 YNFKEQ. V was pared by 0 bases and J by 5 bases, with 10 bases between. This CDR3 is 14 amino acids long.

This clonotype was detected ten times or more. V is TRBV27 and J is TRBJ2-7; 7 nucleotides line up with TRBD1. Unmatched junction bases numbered 14, after V lost 5 bases and J lost 7 bases. Looked up from germline, CDR1 is MNHEY and CDR2 is SMNVEV (reference sequence). The CDR3 sequence is 15 residues long. The CDR3, as DNA: TGTGCCAGCAGTCCCACGACAGGGAGTCTGGGGGAGCAGTACTTC. Its protein is CASSPTTGSLGEQYF.

Many counts were recorded for this clonotype. The J gene is TRBJ1-1, the V gene TRBV12-3 or TRBV12-4, with D perhaps matching TRBD1 (6 bases). This CDR3 spans 13 amino acids. V was cut by 3 bases and J by 3 bases, with 8 bases left in between. The CDR3 sequence: CASSLGTYTEAFF. The CDR3 DNA sequence: TGTGCCAGCAGTTTGGGGACATACACTGAAGCTTTCTTT.

This clonotype turned up a few times. This sequence joins TRBV7-9 and TRBJ1-5, with 11 bases that match TRBD1. The ends lost 5 bases at V and 4 bases at J; junction bases unmatched: 4. The CDR3 runs to 15 residues. Germline-derived CDR1 and CDR2 are SEHNR and FQNEAQ (reference sequence). DNA for the CDR3: TGTGCCAGCAGCAGAGGGACAGGGGGAAATCAGCCCCAGCATTTT. Amino acids: CASSRGTGGNQPQHF.

This clonotype was observed at least ten times. V and J are TRBV14 and TRBJ2-7; D is undetermined. V was clipped by 4 bases and J by 2 bases, with 12 bases between them. Germline-derived CDR1 and CDR2 are SGHDN and FVKESK. The CDR3 has 14 amino acids. The CDR3 coding sequence is TGTGCCAGCAGCCGAGCAGGTTACACCTACGAGCAGTACTTC. Protein product: CASSRAGYTYEQYF.

This clonotype was observed a handful of times. This chain connects TRBV20-1 to TRBJ2-2; 14 nucleotides match TRBD2. Germline V gives CDR1 DFQATT, CDR2 SNEGSKA (reference sequence). This CDR3 is built from 16 residues. Trimming cost V 3 bases and J 4 bases; bases outside gene matches: 4. CDR3 DNA sequence: TGCAGTGCTAGGGGGACTAGCGGGAGATTCACCGGGGAGCTGTTTTTT. It yields the protein CSARGTSGRFTGELFF.

This clonotype occurred a few times. In DNA, the CDR3 is TGTGCCAGCAGCACTTCTAGCGGGAGCCCCTCTGGGGCCAACGTCCTGACTTTC. Encoded protein: CASSTSSGSPSGANVLTF. The J gene is TRBJ2-6, the V gene TRBV9; the match to TRBD2 covers 10 bases. The germline V gene encodes CDR1 SGDLS and CDR2 YYNGEE. The CDR3 spans 18 residues. Germline trimming cut 4 bases from V and 0 bases from J; bases unmatched to any gene: 7.